A selection of T cell receptor beta chains follows, all from one sample in a study of blood T cells in healthy people across ages. Each CDR3 protein gets one entry after TCRdb re-called the 5' RACE reads with MiXCR. Of about 1.4 million distinct CDR3 sequences detected, 59% appear once; the ten largest clones hold 6.5% to 8.5%. Sequenced input: blood. These receptor sequences come from a man aged 18 to 30 in good health. The CDR3 runs from the conserved cysteine through the conserved F or W. A D gene is named only where the DNA matches it firmly. A row's size may be missing; if present it is once, few, many or a size class.

once	TRBV11-1	TRBJ1-1	NA	CASSLTAGAFF	TGTGCCAGCAGCTTAACAGCCGGAGCTTTCTTT
NA	TRBV4-1	TRBJ2-3	NA	CASSQACLSTDTQYF	TGCGCCAGCAGCCAAGCTTGCCTTTCCACAGATACGCAGTATTTT
NA	TRBV7-9	TRBJ2-1	TRBD1	CASGETGPNEQFF	TGTGCCAGCGGGGAGACAGGGCCCAATGAGCAGTTCTTC
NA	TRBV5-1	TRBJ2-1	NA	CASSFGHHEDEQFF	TGCGCCAGCAGCTTTGGCCACCATGAGGATGAGCAGTTCTTC
NA	TRBV12-5	TRBJ1-5	NA	CASGLVLRGNQPQHF	TGTGCTAGTGGTTTGGTACTCAGGGGCAATCAGCCCCAGCATTTT
NA	TRBV28	TRBJ2-7	NA	CASSLPVTGNEQYF	TGTGCCAGCAGTTTACCGGTCACAGGGAACGAGCAGTACTTC
NA	TRBV15	TRBJ1-2	NA	CATSRDPPGGGYTF	TGTGCCACCAGCAGAGACCCTCCAGGAGGTGGCTACACCTTC
few	TRBV29-1	TRBJ2-7	NA	CSVLDSGYEQYF	TGCAGCGTCCTCGATTCGGGCTACGAGCAGTACTTC
NA	TRBV7-7	TRBJ1-2	TRBD1	CASSFPKKTGVANYGYTF	TGTGCCAGCAGCTTCCCCAAGAAAACAGGGGTAGCTAACTATGGCTACACCTTC
NA	TRBV4-3	TRBJ2-5	TRBD2	CASSQDLGLAGYQETQYF	TGCGCCAGCAGCCAAGATCTGGGGCTAGCGGGGTACCAAGAGACCCAGTACTTC
few	TRBV7-2	TRBJ2-7	NA	CASSSGPTGYEQYF	TGTGCCAGCAGCAGCGGGCCGACAGGCTACGAGCAGTACTTC
NA	TRBV12-3/TRBV12-4	TRBJ2-7	TRBD2	CASSLGGGTAYEQYF	TGTGCCAGCAGTTTAGGCGGGGGGACGGCTTACGAGCAGTACTTC
NA	TRBV7-9	TRBJ2-7	TRBD1	CASSNSRQGTYEQYF	TGTGCCAGCAGCAATAGCAGACAGGGAACCTACGAGCAGTACTTC
NA	TRBV7-2	TRBJ2-3	NA	CASSFPTGRTDTQYF	TGTGCCAGCAGCTTTCCAACAGGGAGGACAGATACGCAGTATTTT
once	TRBV6-5	TRBJ2-3	TRBD2	CASSYSSSGRTDTQYF	TGTGCCAGCAGTTACTCTTCCAGCGGGAGGACAGATACGCAGTATTTT
NA	TRBV10-3	TRBJ2-4	NA	CAISGSAGQGKNIQYF	TGTGCCATCAGTGGGTCTGCCGGCCAGGGCAAAAACATTCAGTACTTC
NA	TRBV10-3	TRBJ2-5	NA	CAISERKETQYF	TGTGCCATCAGTGAGAGGAAAGAGACCCAGTACTTC
NA	TRBV29-1	TRBJ2-7	TRBD2	CSVGGGRGTEQYF	TGCAGCGTTGGGGGGGGAAGGGGAACCGAGCAGTACTTC
NA	TRBV7-8	TRBJ1-2	TRBD1	CASSSRRGQEFLYGYTF	TGTGCCAGCAGCTCAAGAAGGGGACAGGAGTTCCTCTATGGCTACACCTTC
NA	TRBV7-9	TRBJ1-2	TRBD1	CASSLALTGGENGYTF	TGTGCCAGCAGCTTAGCCCTGACAGGGGGCGAAAATGGCTACACCTTC
NA	TRBV29-1	TRBJ2-7	TRBD2	CSVDVRGASSYEQYF	TGCAGCGTGGACGTGCGGGGGGCTAGCTCCTACGAGCAGTACTTC
NA	TRBV5-1	TRBJ2-5	TRBD2	CASSLTETSVVGEQYF	TGCGCCAGCAGCTTGACAGAGACTAGCGTGGTAGGAGAGCAGTACTTC
once	TRBV20-1	TRBJ2-2	NA	CSCPGQNTGELFF	TGCAGTTGCCCGGGACAGAACACCGGGGAGCTGTTTTTT
NA	TRBV5-5	TRBJ2-7	TRBD1	CASSLDPTFGTDLYEQYF	TGTGCCAGCAGCTTGGACCCTACCTTCGGGACAGATCTCTACGAGCAGTACTTC
NA	TRBV20-1	TRBJ2-3	NA	CSARYLADTQYF	TGCAGTGCTAGATATTTGGCAGATACGCAGTATTTT
NA	TRBV7-2	TRBJ1-3	NA	CASSLGLNSGNTIYF	TGTGCCAGCAGCTTAGGACTTAACTCTGGAAACACCATATATTTT
once	TRBV7-9	TRBJ2-5	NA	CASSPKNRPGVTQETQYF	TGTGCCAGCAGCCCAAAGAATCGCCCAGGAGTCACCCAAGAGACCCAGTACTTC
once	TRBV20-1	TRBJ1-2	NA	CSAEFLLDGGDYGYTF	TGCAGTGCCGAGTTTCTACTTGATGGGGGGGACTATGGCTACACCTTC
NA	TRBV21-1	TRBJ2-6	NA	CASSKALRAGGANVLTF	TGTGCCAGCAGCAAAGCGCTGAGGGCTGGTGGGGCCAACGTCCTGACTTTC
NA	TRBV4-3	TRBJ2-7	NA	CASSQFSGPTYEQYF	TGCGCCAGCAGCCAATTTTCAGGTCCAACCTACGAGCAGTACTTC
NA	TRBV20-1	TRBJ2-1	NA	CSGRGGEWIEQFF	TGCAGTGGGCGAGGGGGGGAGTGGATTGAGCAGTTCTTC
few	TRBV6-5	TRBJ1-1	NA	CASSYRVDTEAFF	TGTGCCAGCAGTTATAGGGTTGACACTGAAGCTTTCTTT
many	TRBV29-1	TRBJ2-7	NA	CSVVLPPYEQYF	TGCAGCGTTGTTTTGCCCCCCTACGAGCAGTACTTC
NA	TRBV29-1	TRBJ2-7	TRBD2	CSASKGRGGDEQYF	TGCAGCGCTTCCAAGGGCCGGGGGGGAGACGAGCAGTACTTC
once	TRBV12-5	TRBJ2-3	NA	CASGVLAAPDTQYF	TGTGCTAGTGGTGTACTAGCAGCCCCAGATACGCAGTATTTT
NA	TRBV12-3/TRBV12-4	TRBJ2-1	NA	CASSLKTDGSNEQFF	TGTGCCAGCAGTTTAAAGACAGACGGGTCCAATGAGCAGTTCTTC
NA	TRBV5-5	TRBJ2-5	NA	CASSPRGDTETQYF	TGTGCCAGCAGCCCACGTGGGGATACGGAGACCCAGTACTTC
NA	TRBV5-1	TRBJ1-4	NA	CASSLVGNREKLFF	TGCGCCAGCAGCTTGGTGGGGAATCGCGAAAAACTGTTTTTT
NA	TRBV6-5	TRBJ1-5	NA	CASKSGNYSNQPQHF	TGTGCCAGCAAGTCAGGGAACTATAGCAATCAGCCCCAGCATTTT
few	TRBV6-1	TRBJ1-2	NA	CASSEAEGTHYGYTF	TGTGCCAGCAGTGAGGCGGAGGGCACCCACTATGGCTACACCTTC
NA	TRBV5-1	TRBJ2-1	NA	CASSIQDLYNEQFF	TGCGCCAGCAGCATACAGGATCTATACAATGAGCAGTTCTTC
few	TRBV7-2	TRBJ2-7	TRBD1	CASSPVAGTGWYEQYF	TGTGCCAGCAGCCCCGTCGCGGGGACAGGGTGGTACGAGCAGTACTTC
NA	TRBV10-3	TRBJ2-3	NA	CAISEGITTDTQYF	TGTGCCATCAGTGAGGGCATCACCACAGATACGCAGTATTTT
few	TRBV29-1	TRBJ2-1	NA	CSAISNTRSYNEQFF	TGCAGCGCGATCTCCAACACCCGCTCCTACAATGAGCAGTTCTTC
few	TRBV7-9	TRBJ2-7	TRBD2	CASSFSSGEQYF	TGTGCCAGCAGCTTTTCTAGCGGCGAGCAGTACTTC
NA	TRBV6-6	TRBJ2-1	NA	CASSPGPYSYNEQFF	TGTGCCAGCAGCCCCGGACCCTACTCCTACAATGAGCAGTTCTTC
NA	TRBV7-2	TRBJ2-3	NA	CASSLPPFAVSTDTQYF	TGTGCCAGCAGCTTACCCCCGTTCGCCGTTAGCACAGATACGCAGTATTTT
NA	TRBV6-6	TRBJ2-5	NA	CASTGRQETQYF	TGTGCCAGCACAGGGCGTCAAGAGACCCAGTACTTC
few	TRBV14	TRBJ1-1	NA	CASSHLTGQNTEAFF	TGTGCCAGCAGCCACCTCACCGGCCAGAACACTGAAGCTTTCTTT
NA	TRBV4-1	TRBJ2-1	TRBD2	CASSPPLAESYNEQFF	TGCGCCAGCAGCCCACCCCTAGCGGAATCCTACAATGAGCAGTTCTTC
NA	TRBV7-2	TRBJ2-5	TRBD2	CASSLVGTSGRYQETQYF	TGTGCCAGTAGCTTAGTGGGGACTAGCGGGAGGTACCAAGAGACCCAGTACTTC
NA	TRBV4-1	TRBJ2-3	NA	CASSQEGSADTQYF	TGCGCCAGCAGCCAAGAGGGGTCAGCAGATACGCAGTATTTT
NA	TRBV2	TRBJ2-1	TRBD2	CASSARTSGTHSYEQFF	TGTGCCAGCAGTGCCCGGACTAGCGGGACGCATTCCTACGAGCAGTTCTTC
NA	TRBV20-1	TRBJ2-4	TRBD1	CSAPTDREWENIQYF	TGCAGTGCTCCAACGGACAGGGAGTGGGAAAACATTCAGTACTTC
NA	TRBV6-5	TRBJ2-4	TRBD1	CASSRQDRGFGYIQYF	TGTGCCAGCAGTAGACAGGACAGGGGGTTTGGATACATTCAGTACTTC
NA	TRBV29-1	TRBJ2-4	TRBD1	CSPTLKRQGPSKNIQYF	TGCAGCCCTACCCTCAAGCGACAGGGGCCTTCCAAAAACATTCAGTACTTC
NA	TRBV9	TRBJ1-1	NA	CASSASLRNTEAFF	TGTGCCAGCAGCGCAAGCCTAAGGAACACTGAAGCTTTCTTT